This T cell receptor (beta chain) was captured by sequencing in a study of blood T cell repertoires in COVID-19. CDR3 length: 12 residues. Per germline, CDR1 LGHDT and CDR2 YNNKEL (reference sequence). Between the trimmed V and J ends, which lost 4 bases and 5 bases, there was a span of 8 bases. Libraries were prepared by immunoSEQ multiplex PCR; TCRdb keeps only in-frame clonotypes and omits some of them. The sample comprises about 160,000 clones, over 75% of which are singletons, and 13% rests with the top ten. Sequencing was done on a sample of peripheral blood. The rearrangement links TRBV3-1 (or the pseudogene TRBV3-2) to TRBJ1-2; D not certain. The sequence was collected from a man aged 70 or older who had recovered from COVID-19. The chain's CDR3 is CASSPSGYGYTF. The CDR3 DNA reads as TGTGCCAGCAGCCCCTCAGGATATGGCTACACCTTC.